The T cell receptor beta chain under discussion was sequenced for a study of blood T cell repertoires in COVID-19. Across the study: In each case, the material was cDNA or gDNA derived from T cells, B-cell-depleted T cells, or PBMCs.

Repertoires were generated with immunoSEQ multiplex PCR, while TCRdb's copy carries only in-frame clones and drops some. The sample includes about 89,000 clones, about 74% of them seen just once. CDR1 is MNHEY, CDR2 SVGAGI, per germline. The ends were cut back, 1 base at V and 8 bases at J, with 11 bases in the middle. The CDR3 totals 13 residues. This TCR derives from a human donor in a cohort sampled during active COVID-19. The rearrangement joins TRBV6-5 to TRBJ1-2; D might be TRBD1 (5 bases). The sample consisted of peripheral blood. As DNA, the CDR3 is TGTGCCAGCAGTTACTTCCAGGGTGGAGGCTACACCTTC. The encoded protein is CASSYFQGGGYTF.